These 10 T cell receptor beta chains share one sample of origin, sequenced in a study of Graves' ophthalmopathy and Graves' hyperthyroidism. RNA transcripts yielded amplified TCR beta CDR3 regions. Amplification began with first-round RT-PCR using HTBI primers, then second-round multiplex PCR was performed. Each CDR3 protein gets one entry after TCRdb re-called the multiplex PCR reads with MiXCR. The sample records about 390,000 distinct CDR3 sequences, approximately 15% being singletons. The material sequenced was peripheral blood. Source of these receptors: a young woman with stable Graves' hyperthyroidism.

A few counts support this clonotype. This may be a read error: a much more frequent sequence differs by one nucleotide. The chain is built from TRBV6-1 and TRBJ1-6; D gene uncertain. This CDR3 is 10 amino acids long. V dropped 6 bases and J dropped 15 bases, with 9 bases sitting between them. CDR1 and CDR2 from the germline V gene are MNHNS and SASEGT. The CDR3 is CASRVEHLHF. CDR3 sequence (DNA): TGTGCCAGCAGGGTGGAACACCTCCACTTT.

This clonotype was observed many times. The gene calls are TRBV11-2 and TRBJ1-1; D gene ambiguous. Germline CDR1 reads SGHAT; CDR2 reads FQNNGV. V was shortened by 1 base and J by 1 base, with 4 bases between the two germline ends. This CDR3 region has 13 residues. The chain's CDR3 is CASSLAQNTEAFF. As DNA, the CDR3 is TGTGCCAGCAGCTTAGCCCAGAACACTGAAGCTTTCTTT.

The V call is TRBV6-2 or TRBV6-3, the J call TRBJ1-2; D gene ambiguous. CDR3 length: 13 residues. The ends were cut back, 2 bases at V and 8 bases at J, with 12 bases in the middle. Germline CDR1 reads MNHEY; CDR2 reads SVGEGT. The CDR3 sequence is CASSYLKSGGYTF. CDR3 bases: TGTGCCAGCAGTTACCTTAAAAGTGGCGGCTACACCTTC.

Regarding this clonotype: The junction does not match germline at one end; this may be a read error. The genes are TRBV11-2 and TRBJ1-2, with D maybe TRBD1 (6 bases). The CDR3 runs to 14 residues. Germline values: CDR1 SGHAT, CDR2 FQNNGV. The CDR3 loop is CASGLGGGAYGYTF. Here the CDR3 DNA reads TGTGCCAGCGGCTTAGGGGGGGGGGCCTATGGCTACACCTTC.

This clonotype appeared many times. The genes are TRBV28 and TRBJ1-1, with D unresolved. The V gene's germline CDR1 is MDHEN and CDR2 SYDVKM. V gave up 6 bases and J gave up 0 bases, with 5 bases separating them. The CDR3 spans 12 residues. This CDR3 reads CASRIMNTEAFF. CDR3 nucleotide sequence: TGTGCCAGCAGGATTATGAACACTGAAGCTTTCTTT.

At least ten counts were recorded for this clonotype. The chain couples TRBV12-3 or TRBV12-4 to TRBJ1-2, with D perhaps TRBD1 (6 bases). V was trimmed by 5 bases and J by 9 bases, leaving 16 bases between them. The CDR3 extends over 13 amino acids. CDR3 loop: CASSPRVGGRYTF. DNA for the CDR3: TGTGCCAGCAGTCCCCGGGTCGGGGGGCGCTACACCTTC.

This clonotype was observed at least ten times. CDR3 nucleotides: TGTGCCAGCAGCTCAGGACTAGCGTTTAACACCGGGGAGCTGTTTTTT. Its translation: CASSSGLAFNTGELFF. V usage is TRBV11-2 and J usage is TRBJ2-2, with 9 bases aligning to TRBD2. The CDR3 is made up of 16 amino acids. With V trimmed by 4 bases and J by 2 bases, 5 bases remained unmatched. CDR1 is SGHAT, CDR2 FQNNGV, per germline. Variable domain in full (rest from reference TRBV11-2 and TRBJ2-2): EAGVAQSPRYKIIEKRQSVAFWCNPISGHATLYWYQQILGQGPKLLIQFQNNGVVDDSQLPKDRFSAERLKGVDSTLKIQPAKLEDSAVYLCASSSGLAFNTGELFFGEGSRLTVL.

This clonotype was seen at least ten times. The chain uses TRBV5-8 and TRBJ2-5, with D unresolved. Trimming took off 0 bases at V and 2 bases at J, with 8 bases between the two ends. The length of the CDR3 is 14 residues. Per the germline V gene, CDR1 is SGHTS and CDR2 is YDEGEE. CDR3 DNA: TGTGCCAGCAGCTTGGGGATGGTACAAGAGACCCAGTACTTC. Its translation is CASSLGMVQETQYF.

This clonotype was observed at least ten times. The chain carries TRBV27 and TRBJ1-5; D is uncertain. The germline CDR1 and CDR2 sequences are MNHEY and SMNVEV (reference sequence). This CDR3 region has 15 residues. The V and J ends lost 5 bases and 0 bases respectively, with 11 bases between them. In DNA, the CDR3 is TGTGCCAGCAGTGCGACATGGAGTAGCAATCAGCCCCAGCATTTT. Translating it yields CASSATWSSNQPQHF.

This clonotype showed up just a few times. The chain recombines TRBV2 with TRBJ2-5; tentative D call: TRBD2 (6 bases). V lost 7 bases and J 3 bases, leaving 12 bases between the germline ends. Germline V gives CDR1 SNHLY, CDR2 FYNNEI. This CDR3 region has 13 residues. For the CDR3, the DNA is TGTGCCAGCACCCGACTAGACGAAGAGACCCAGTACTTC. This translates into CASTRLDEETQYF.